This TCR beta chain was documented in a study of Graves' ophthalmopathy and Graves' hyperthyroidism. This clonotype was observed many times. Amplified TCR beta CDR3 regions were obtained using RNA transcripts as template. HTBI-primed first-round RT-PCR preceded second-round multiplex PCR. TCRdb redid the calling of the multiplex PCR reads with MiXCR, one entry per CDR3 protein. The table records about 500,000 distinct CDR3 sequences, under 45% of them present only once. V was clipped by 5 bases and J by 0 bases, with 16 bases between them. This CDR3 is 16 amino acids long. Germline-derived CDR1 and CDR2 are MNHEY and SVGAGI.

This chain links TRBV6-5 with TRBJ1-1; D is undetermined. Material: peripheral blood or thyroid tissue (not recorded which). This TCR came from an adult man with Graves' hyperthyroidism. Here the CDR3 DNA reads TGTGCCAGCAGTCGCCCGGGAGTCATCATGAACACTGAAGCTTTCTTT. Translating gives CASSRPGVIMNTEAFF.